This record concerns one T cell receptor (beta chain) sequence. Its antigen is as yet unknown. CDR1 is SGHNT and CDR2 is YENEEA in the germline V gene. Trimming cost V 6 bases and J 1 base, with 15 bases left between them. The CDR3 is made up of 15 amino acids. Collected material from alopecia areata patients comprised lesional scalp punch biopsies and peripheral blood. Following extraction, RNA underwent reverse transcription to cDNA, which served as the sequencing template. Measured with immunoSEQ multiplex PCR; TCRdb has only the in-frame clones, and not every one. The sample gives about 12,000 clones, more than 45% of which show up once; roughly 21% is in the top ten. The source of the sample is a study of CD8+ T cells in alopecia areata. For the study at large: Among treated patients, oral tofacitinib was administered at 5 to 10 mg twice daily. Tofacitinib ran for 6 to 18 months before 6 months off drug. Findings of the study overall: Higher clonality and more expanded CD8+ clones appeared in lesional than normal scalp.

Sequenced: skin. This clonotype was obtained from a human donor with alopecia areata. The chain carries TRBV11-3 and TRBJ1-1; no clear D gene. CDR3 nucleotide sequence: TGTGCCAGCAGGTTCGTCCCGGACTCGAACACTGAAGCTTTCTTT. This encodes CASRFVPDSNTEAFF.